The entry that follows covers one T cell receptor beta chain sequence. This clone came up a few times. It has no known antigen specificity. One base away there is no much larger clone; base qualities are not given. The data were taken from a study of cytomegalovirus exposure and HLA in healthy donors (dated by TCRdb to the late 2010s). Some background on the complete study: According to an earlier analysis of a few hundred of the donors, some 170 million T cells yielded over 90 million unique TCR beta sequences and around 280 Gb of sequence data. Roughly 300 gigabases of sequencing data and around 80 million unique TCR sequences made up an early release that covered approximately 620 HLA-typed donors. The genetic ancestry cluster associated with self-reported Caucasian donors included 81% of the roughly 400 genotyped donors. The study aimed to test whether signatures of past pathogen exposure could be identified by cataloging public T cell receptors. Using immunosequencing, the study profiled T cell repertoires from around 680 subjects and related those repertoires to cytomegalovirus serostatus. In addition to the first cohort of 666 subjects, a separate validation cohort of 130 or so different subjects was used. To predict cytomegalovirus infection status, the study brought together high-throughput TCR immunosequencing, statistical association of individual TCRs with disease status, and machine learning. A later analysis re-examined previously published TCR beta repertoires from more than 600 donors and added high-resolution HLA genotyping to investigate patterns of TCR occurrence. Rather than using new phenotypic data, the later analysis identified candidate immune exposures from TCR beta sequences and from how often those sequences occurred across donors. To decide whether each TCR beta V gene segment behaved as functional or pseudogenic, an earlier analysis of some 600 of the donors relied on high-throughput TCR beta sequencing. Donor age, sex, ethnicity and CMV serostatus were collected together with the repertoire data. In a later genetic analysis, genome-wide SNP genotypes for about three fifths of the roughly 670 donors were used, and that subset was treated as a discovery cohort. Every discovery cohort repertoire had been produced on one sequencing platform. Both class I and class II loci were covered by HLA typing, at four-digit resolution. Typing coverage varied by locus: about 620-640 donors for A, B, C, DRB1 and DQB1; about 520 for DQA1; more than 600 for DPA1; roughly 450 for DPB1. About 5 DR-DQ haplotypes were handled as single units for association and clustering, since linkage in the cohort was strong. Across around 400 genotyped donors of the cohort, an average of approximately 200,000 unique TCR beta nucleotide sequences per donor were sequenced, and roughly a sixth of those sequences were non-productive. Study-level results and caveats: About 15 rarely observed V segments, including chromosome 9 orphons, were excluded from the earlier analysis of approximately 500 of the donors because counts were too low. When HLA alleles, especially DR and DQ, strongly co-occurred, attributing TCR associations to individual alleles was difficult. Because HLA typing was unavailable for some donors at each locus, only the typed subset was used in association tests. According to a later analysis, TCR association rates differed among HLA loci, with DRB1 alleles showing the most associated TCRs and HLA-C alleles showing the fewest. Roughly uniform sequencing depth across donors was assumed in presence/absence analyses, although this assumption may not hold. Some IMGT-functional V segments, including TRBV6-2 and TRBV6-3, could not be distinguished by the 87-base-pair reads and were therefore excluded. According to the authors, the approach could potentially be generalized to other disease states and immunological phenotypes. Three of the identified cytomegalovirus-associated TCR beta chains were confirmed in vitro to be specific for cytomegalovirus antigens. A later analysis associated 16,951 TCR beta sequences with specific HLA alleles at a false discovery rate of 0.05. A later analysis found that most CMV-associated TCR beta chains appeared HLA-restricted, with HLA associations seemingly driven largely by CMV exposure. The study gave a list of some 150 TCR beta chains associated with cytomegalovirus. A later analysis reported that several top co-occurrence clusters appeared linked to parvovirus B19, influenza, CMV and Epstein-Barr virus. A further reported finding was that TCR beta sequences accurately predicted the HLA-A and HLA-B alleles for most subjects in the first cohort. In a later genetic analysis, fewer N-insertions in productive TCRs were reported among donors in an Asian-associated ancestry cluster than the approximately 670-donor mean. The only immune exposure information available for the cohort was CMV serostatus. In an earlier analysis of fewer than 700 of the donors, most TCR beta V segments appeared in productive rearrangements about 90% or about 30% of the time, broadly matching IMGT annotations. In a later analysis, HLA-associated TCR beta chains were found to be more clonally expanded and to have lower generation probabilities than equally common non-associated chains. The sequencing pipeline was judged likely to have produced a cluster of highly shared sequence variants as a technical artifact. Correlated functional status among segregating V segments might be attributable to linkage disequilibrium, but an unknown experimental factor could not be ruled out. An association between a missense DCLRE1C variant and V-gene and J-gene trimming of TCR beta chains was found in a later genetic analysis and replicated in an independent cohort. While some public TCRs were present in many individuals, most TCR sequences turned up only very rarely across donors. In this cohort, only TCR beta chains were sequenced, and detectable features were limited by the absence of alpha or paired-chain data. The classifier was reported to diagnose cytomegalovirus status with high specificity and sensitivity in both the original cohort and the validation cohort.

The cohort was made up of 650 to 700 healthy bone marrow donors. At the time of sampling, every cohort member was nominally healthy, though immune exposures that went unrecorded were likely present. The donor was CMV seropositive and was included in the group of 290 or so seropositive cohort members. A peripheral blood sample was collected from each donor, and TCR beta sequencing was performed on peripheral blood mononuclear cells. The Qiagen DNeasy Blood Extraction Kit was used to extract genomic DNA from the blood cell samples. The library was produced with the immunoSEQ multiplex PCR assay. A mixture of 60 forward primers for TCR Vbeta segments and 13 reverse primers for TCR Jbeta segments was used in the multiplex PCR. The CDR3 region of rearranged TCR beta genes was amplified from genomic DNA by a multiplex PCR assay. Amplified TCR beta libraries were sequenced as 87-base-pair reads on the Illumina HiSeq System. The authors' analysis ran thus. A later analysis counted tens of millions of unique TCR beta chains across the 650 to 800 repertoires, and 9 million to 14 million of these chains were shared by at least two donors. A nearest-neighbor algorithm error-corrected the raw reads and collapsed the reads into unique sequences, merging closely related sequences to remove PCR and sequencing errors. To assign V, D and J gene segments, CDR3 sequences were aligned to IMGT reference sequences. For a sequence to be retained, at least a six-nucleotide match to both a V gene segment and a J gene segment was required. Rearrangements were classified as productive when the CDR3 lacked stop codons and remained in frame with V and J, and all other rearrangements were classified as non-productive. CDR3 was defined according to IMGT convention as the region running from the second conserved V-encoded cysteine to the conserved J-encoded phenylalanine. The earlier analysis of about 610 of the donors excluded sequences that lacked an unambiguous match to a single V gene segment. An earlier analysis of 500 to 600 of the donors classified V segments as functional when productive rearrangements were above 56.7% and as segregating when the standard deviation between donors was above 5%. To diagnose cytomegalovirus status from the catalog of TCR beta chain sequences, a statistical classification framework was built. V and J gene assignment, in a later analysis, came from comparing TCR nucleotide sequences with IMGT/GENE-DB human TR gene sequences. The TCRdist pipeline was used in a later analysis to assign CDR3 sequences and most-parsimonious VDJ recombination scenarios. In a later analysis, every TCR beta chain was defined by the combination of its CDR3 amino acid sequence and its V-gene family, and reads without a unique V-gene family were dropped. As a way to deal with suspected cross-contamination and a sequencing artifact, a later analysis dropped roughly 600 nucleotide sequences that were highly shared and had low generation probability. In a later analysis, a clonal expansion index was calculated for each public chain from normalized within-repertoire ranks of inferred template counts. Generation probabilities in a later analysis came from a VDJ recombination model fitted to out-of-frame rearrangements, and those results were checked against IGoR. A later analysis scored TCR-TCR, TCR-HLA and TCR-CMV co-occurrence with hypergeometric tests, applying a repertoire-size bias correction to TCR pairs. In a later analysis, false discovery rates were estimated by permuting HLA or CMV assignments 20 times. In a later analysis, co-occurring TCRs were grouped with DBSCAN, and TCRdist sequence similarity was added when clustering was performed within HLA-allele-positive subsets. Co-occurrence clustering excluded repertoires with fewer than 30,000 or more than 120,000 public chains, plus five with anomalous nucleotide sharing. The table comes from immuneACCESS by way of TCRdb, which keeps in-frame sequences with V and J called. Part of the clones is missing from these tables; in studies checked, under half for an unresolved V gene and the rest for unknown reasons. The V and J calls and clone size were taken over from that table, and D and trimming were inferred from the DNA. The sample contains some 150,000 clones, roughly 64% of them found a single time. Around 3% of the sample lies in the top ten.

From a lookup of the germline V gene (reference sequence), CDR1 and CDR2 are PRHDT and FYEKMQ. From its cysteine to its phenylalanine, the CDR3 spans 14 amino acids. The retained sequence is limited to the CDR3, 42 bases, with the frame set at the first base. V loses 0 bases of germline sequence and J loses 8 bases, and the interval between the two ends is 13 bases. The origin of this receptor is a woman in her twenties or thirties in good health and CMV-seropositive. Material: PBMCs. The chain links TRBV13 with TRBJ1-2, with TRBD1 perhaps the D gene, on 5 matching bases. The DNA sequence reads TGTGCCAGCAGCTTAGGGGGGCAAAGGGGCGGCTACACCTTC. Its translation reads: CASSLGGQRGGYTF.